Shown below are 21 T cell receptor beta chains from a single sample sequenced in a study of blood T cell repertoires in COVID-19. The data were produced by immunoSEQ multiplex PCR, yet TCRdb's version contains in-frame clones alone and is incomplete. In the table there are roughly 330,000 clones, around nine tenths of which are singletons. The sample was peripheral blood. The source of these receptors is a woman aged 45 to 65 with active or convalescent COVID-19.

The genes are TRBV18 and TRBJ2-4; 7 nucleotides align to TRBD2. The CDR3 runs 15 residues. The germline V gene encodes CDR1 KGHSH and CDR2 LQKENI. Losses at the gene ends were 8 bases for V and 4 bases for J; bases not matched to a gene: 11. CDR3 coding DNA: TGTGCCAGCGTCCCCACCGCGGGGGATAAAAACATTCAGTACTTC. This codes for CASVPTAGDKNIQYF. Full variable domain (rest looked up from reference TRBV18 and TRBJ2-4): NAGVMQNPRHLVRRRGQEARLRCSPMKGHSHVYWYRQLPEEGLKFMVYLQKENIIDESGMPKERFSAEFPKEGPSILRIQQVVRGDSAAYFCASVPTAGDKNIQYFGAGTRLSVL.

J is TRBJ1-5 and V is TRBV19; TRBD1 aligns across 7 bases. Germline V gene lookup returns CDR1 LNHDA and CDR2 SQIVND (reference sequence). This CDR3 comprises 16 residues. Germline trimming cut 5 bases from V and 3 bases from J; bases unmatched to any gene: 10. The CDR3 DNA sequence: TGTGCCAGTAGTCCCGCCGTGGGGACAGTCAATCAGCCCCAGCATTTT. The encoded protein is CASSPAVGTVNQPQHF.

The chain is built from TRBV6-2 or TRBV6-3 and TRBJ1-1; 7 nucleotides align to TRBD1. The CDR3 has 13 amino acids. Germline CDR1 is MNHEY and CDR2 is SVGEGT. J gave up 3 bases and V 6 bases, and 4 bases lay outside the gene matches. This CDR3 reads CASSRTGDTEAFF. CDR3 nucleotide sequence: TGTGCCAGCAGCCGCACAGGGGACACTGAAGCTTTCTTT.

V is TRBV15 and J is TRBJ2-3; D might be TRBD2 (7 bases). CDR3 length: 17 amino acids. Germline CDR1 is LNHNV and CDR2 is YYDKDF (reference sequence). The germline V and J ends were trimmed by 3 bases and 8 bases, with 24 bases remaining between them. This CDR3 reads CATSRGGSAGPLGTQYF. Written as DNA, the CDR3 is TGTGCCACCAGCAGGGGGGGCTCAGCGGGGCCTTTAGGTACGCAGTATTTT.

This chain links TRBV5-1 with TRBJ1-1; no firm D call. Trimming took 0 bases from V and 4 from J, leaving 13 bases between them. The CDR3 consists of 15 residues. Germline assignment: CDR1 SGHRS and CDR2 YFSETQ. The CDR3 region has the DNA TGCGCCAGCAGCTTGGACGGGAGCCGGAGCACTGAAGCTTTCTTT. This encodes CASSLDGSRSTEAFF. Filled out from reference TRBV5-1 and TRBJ1-1, the complete variable domain reads KAGVTQTPRYLIKTRGQQVTLSCSPISGHRSVSWYQQTPGQGLQFLFEYFSETQRNKGNFPGRFSGRQFSNSRSEMNVSTLELGDSALYLCASSLDGSRSTEAFFGQGTRLTVV.

The genes are TRBV30 and TRBJ2-7; tentative D call: TRBD1 (5 bases). This CDR3 has 13 amino acids. Per germline, CDR1 GTSNPN and CDR2 SVGIG (reference sequence). V was shortened by 0 bases and J by 5 bases, with 11 bases between the two germline ends. In nucleotides, the CDR3 is TGTGCCTGGAGTGTAGGCAGGGTCAACGAGCAGTACTTC. As protein: CAWSVGRVNEQYF.

The chain links TRBV29-1 to TRBJ2-5; TRBD1 agrees at 8 bases. The CDR3 contains 12 residues. V lost 7 bases to trimming and J lost 2 bases; unmatched junction nucleotides: 3. Germline CDR1 is SQVTM and CDR2 is ANQGSEA. The CDR3 loop reads CSADRGQETQYF. In DNA, the CDR3 is TGCAGCGCTGACAGGGGACAAGAGACCCAGTACTTC.

The gene calls are TRBV13 and TRBJ1-2; 10 bases are a match to TRBD1. The CDR3 spans 14 residues. The V gene end was trimmed by 5 bases and the J gene end by 2 bases; junction bases not matched to a gene: 2. Germline assignment: CDR1 PRHDT and CDR2 FYEKMQ (reference sequence). CDR3 DNA sequence: TGTGCCAGCAGCCCGGGACAGGGGAACTATGGCTACACCTTC. Its translation is CASSPGQGNYGYTF.

This rearrangement joins TRBV4-2 to TRBJ1-6; D may be TRBD1 (6 bases). This CDR3 has 15 amino acids. The germline CDR1 and CDR2 sequences are LGHNA and YNFKEQ. Trimming took off 3 bases at V and 5 bases at J, with 11 bases between the two ends. DNA for the CDR3: TGTGCCAGCAGCCACATTGAGGGGGATAATTCACCCCTCCACTTT. The encoded protein is CASSHIEGDNSPLHF.

This chain joins TRBV6-6 and TRBJ2-2; D might be TRBD2 (6 bases). From germline, CDR1 is MNHNY and CDR2 SVGAGI (reference sequence). The V end lost 2 bases, the J end lost 10 bases, and 20 bases lay between the germline ends. The CDR3 extends over 16 amino acids. CDR3 residues: CASSYGVGLRHEELFF. The CDR3 nucleotides are TGTGCCAGCAGTTACGGGGTAGGACTAAGGCATGAGGAGCTGTTTTTT.

A remark on this clone: Germline is not matched at one junction end, which may reflect a read error. The V call is TRBV7-7, the J call TRBJ1-3; possibly TRBD1 for D (6 bases). CDR1 SSHAT and CDR2 FNYEAQ come from the germline V gene (reference sequence). CDR3 length: 16 residues. CDR3 sequence reads: CASSPTEGGSGNTIYF. As DNA, the CDR3 is TGTGCTAGCAGCCCCACTGAAGGGGGCTCTGGAAACACCATATATTTT.

The gene calls are TRBV5-1 and TRBJ2-1; TRBD2 is a possible D gene (7 bases). The CDR3 runs 15 residues. The germline V gene has CDR1 SGHRS and CDR2 YFSETQ. The ends were cut back, 2 bases at V and 3 bases at J, with 12 bases in the middle. CDR3 amino acids: CASSFEGGHYNEQFF. The CDR3 nucleotides read TGCGCCAGCAGCTTTGAGGGGGGGCACTACAATGAGCAGTTCTTC.

The sample holds one count of this clone. The J gene is TRBJ2-7, the V gene TRBV14, with a tentative D call TRBD1 (6 bases). CDR1 is SGHDN, CDR2 FVKESK, per germline. The V end was cut by 1 base, the J end by 1 base, with 11 bases between. This CDR3 has 15 residues. The CDR3 sequence is CASSQGYRVSYEQYF. The CDR3 DNA is TGTGCCAGCAGCCAAGGATACAGGGTTTCCTACGAGCAGTACTTC.

The table lists this clone with a count of one. J is TRBJ2-7 and V is TRBV6-5; weak D call: TRBD1 (5 bases). The V end lost 4 bases, the J end lost 3 bases, and 13 bases lay between the germline ends. Germline V gene lookup returns CDR1 MNHEY and CDR2 SVGAGI. The CDR3 is made up of 14 amino acids. The CDR3 region is CASSFAGQYYEQYF. In DNA, the CDR3 is TGTGCCAGCAGTTTTGCCGGACAATACTACGAGCAGTACTTC.

The V gene is TRBV28, the J gene TRBJ1-2; D is unresolved. The CDR3 totals 16 residues. The V gene's germline CDR1 is MDHEN and CDR2 SYDVKM. Trimming shortened V by 8 bases and J by 2 bases, and 21 bases separated the two germline ends. The chain's CDR3 is CASGYTVSNTNYGYTF. CDR3 nucleotides: TGTGCCAGCGGTTATACAGTTTCTAACACAAACTATGGCTACACCTTC.

The rearrangement uses TRBV30 and TRBJ1-2, with D maybe TRBD1 (6 bases). Trimming took off 0 bases at V and 3 bases at J, with 8 bases between the two ends. CDR1 GTSNPN and CDR2 SVGIG come from the germline V gene (reference sequence). The length of the CDR3 is 13 residues. Here the CDR3 DNA reads TGTGCCTGGAGTGTACAGGGATACTATGGCTACACCTTC. It yields the protein CAWSVQGYYGYTF.

The J gene is TRBJ2-7, the V gene TRBV14; D is possibly TRBD2 (6 bases). CDR3 length: 17 residues. V shed 2 bases and J shed 3 bases, with 20 bases lying between them. Germline CDR1 SGHDN, CDR2 FVKESK. The CDR3 DNA reads as TGTGCCAGCAGCCAAACTTACTTCTGGGACTCAATCTACGAGCAGTACTTC. Translation: CASSQTYFWDSIYEQYF.

V gene TRBV12-3 or TRBV12-4 combines with J gene TRBJ1-2, with 7 bases identical to TRBD1. The V segment lost 6 bases and the J segment 2 bases; nucleotides outside the gene matches: 3. This CDR3 has 13 residues. This CDR3 is CASRRQGNYGYTF. In DNA, the CDR3 is TGTGCCAGCAGAAGACAGGGAAACTATGGCTACACCTTC.

The genes are TRBV3-1 (or the pseudogene TRBV3-2) and TRBJ1-4; no firm D call. The CDR3 consists of 13 residues. CDR1 and CDR2 (germline): LGHDT, YNNKEL (reference sequence). The ends were cut back, 1 base at V and 8 bases at J, with 8 bases in the middle. The CDR3 sequence is CASSQVTGEKLFF. DNA for the CDR3: TGTGCCAGCAGCCAAGTCACCGGGGAAAAACTGTTTTTT.

V is TRBV7-2 and J is TRBJ1-1; D remains unclear. Germline CDR1 reads SGHTA; CDR2 reads FQGNSA. V was trimmed by 4 bases and J by 0 bases, leaving 15 bases between them. The CDR3 has 16 amino acids. Here the CDR3 DNA reads TGTGCCAGCAGCTCTCGACCGGCGGTGCTGAACACTGAAGCTTTCTTT. Translation: CASSSRPAVLNTEAFF.

The gene calls are TRBV28 and TRBJ1-4; 7 bases align to TRBD1. There are 13 residues in the CDR3. With V trimmed by 5 bases and J by 4 bases, 1 base remained unmatched. Germline CDR1 is MDHEN and CDR2 is SYDVKM. This CDR3 reads CASSRDSNEKLFF. The CDR3 nucleotides read TGTGCCAGCAGTAGGGACAGTAATGAAAAACTGTTTTTT.